This TCR beta chain is drawn from a study of early T cells in non-severe SARS-CoV-2 infection. The overall study: Investigators sequenced bulk RNA drawn from unsorted whole blood, and chains remained unpaired. Study-wide results and limits: In VDJdb matching, anti-spike CD8 responses were favored while private and CD4 specificities went missing.

Attached unique molecular identifiers marked individual cDNA molecules. Via MiXCR, TCRdb re-called the 5' RACE reads, giving one row per CDR3 protein. The table records 40,000 to 60,000 distinct CDR3 sequences, roughly 12% of them present only once. This clonotype occurred many times. Antigen unknown. Per germline, CDR1 SGHAT and CDR2 FQNNGV. V dropped 1 base and J dropped 2 bases, with 10 bases sitting between them. CDR3 length equals 15 residues. This clonotype was sampled from an adult who was a healthcare worker with PCR-confirmed SARS-CoV-2 infection or an uninfected control (not recorded which). The sequencing input was whole blood. This chain connects TRBV11-2 to TRBJ2-3; D perhaps matches TRBD2 (7 bases). CDR3 nucleotides: TGTGCCAGCAGCTTAGCGGGGGGCTACACAGATACGCAGTATTTT. It encodes CASSLAGGYTDTQYF.